The 18 T cell receptor beta chains below all came from one sample that was sequenced in a study of cytomegalovirus exposure and HLA in healthy donors. Use of 60 Vbeta and 13 Jbeta primers characterized the PCR. Produced via immunoSEQ multiplex PCR; TCRdb's table is partial and in-frame only. The sample shows around 150,000 clones, over 60% of them seen only once. The sample taken for sequencing was PBMCs. All receptors come from a woman aged 45 to 65 in good health and CMV-seronegative.

A few counts support this clone. This chain uses TRBV6-4 with TRBJ2-3; 10 bases align to TRBD2. Trimming cost V 3 bases and J 5 bases; bases outside gene matches: 8. Germline CDR1 reads MRHNA; CDR2 reads SNTAGT. The CDR3 consists of 16 residues. DNA for the CDR3: TGTGCCAGCAGTGAGGAGCGGGGGGGCACAAGAGATACGCAGTATTTT. Amino acid sequence: CASSEERGGTRDTQYF.

This clone showed up just a few times. This sequence joins TRBV15 and TRBJ2-7; TRBD2 agrees at 9 bases. The CDR3 is 15 amino acids. CDR1 and CDR2 from the germline V gene are LNHNV and YYDKDF (reference sequence). V shed 2 bases and J 6 bases; nucleotides not matched to a gene: 8. The CDR3 here is CATSRSGTSLVEQYF. Written as DNA, the CDR3 is TGTGCCACCAGCAGATCCGGGACTAGCTTAGTCGAGCAGTACTTC.

The V call is TRBV18, the J call TRBJ1-4; TRBD1 agrees at 12 bases. V lost 8 bases to trimming and J lost 5 bases; unmatched junction nucleotides: 0. Germline CDR1 is KGHSH and CDR2 is LQKENI. The CDR3 extends over 13 amino acids. CDR3 sequence reads: CASGTGGNEKLFF. CDR3 coding DNA: TGTGCCAGCGGGACAGGGGGCAATGAAAAACTGTTTTTT.

This clone showed up just a few times. The chain links TRBV7-3 to TRBJ1-2; 7 positions match TRBD1. The ends lost 2 bases at V and 4 bases at J; junction bases unmatched: 7. Germline values: CDR1 SGHTA, CDR2 FQGTGA. The CDR3 has 15 residues. CDR3 sequence reads: CASSLYRGSGYGYTF. CDR3 DNA: TGTGCCAGCAGCTTATACAGGGGAAGTGGCTATGGCTACACCTTC.

The V and J genes are TRBV2 and TRBJ2-4, with a tentative D call TRBD1 (6 bases). V was shortened by 3 bases and J by 0 bases, with 9 bases between the two germline ends. This CDR3 spans 15 amino acids. From germline, CDR1 is SNHLY and CDR2 FYNNEI. The CDR3 protein is CASSEDRLAKNIQYF. CDR3 bases: TGTGCCAGCAGTGAGGACAGATTAGCCAAAAACATTCAGTACTTC.

The chain uses TRBV4-1 and TRBJ1-2; no clear D. Per germline, CDR1 MGHRA and CDR2 YSYEKL. V lost 1 base and J lost 5, with 14 bases in between. The CDR3 has 15 residues. Written as DNA, the CDR3 is TGCGCCAGCAGCCAAGGGGAGGCGGTACGGTATGGCTACACCTTC. It yields the protein CASSQGEAVRYGYTF.

The CDR3 region has the DNA TGCAGCGCCGCGCTGGAGACCCAGTACTTC. This gives the protein CSAALETQYF. This chain connects TRBV29-1 to TRBJ2-5; D is undetermined. The CDR3 contains 10 residues. Trimming took off 7 bases at V and 5 bases at J, with 8 bases between the two ends. CDR1 is SQVTM and CDR2 is ANQGSEA in the germline V gene.

Comment on this clone: Additional DNA sequences in this sample encode the identical CDR3. The chain joins TRBV7-2 to TRBJ2-7; 7 nucleotides match TRBD2. The CDR3 runs 14 residues. J lost 0 bases, V lost 5 bases, and 4 bases had no gene match. Germline V gene sequence: CDR1 SGHTA, CDR2 FQGNSA. CDR3 amino acids: CASSLGGTSYEQYF. DNA for the CDR3: TGTGCCAGCAGCCTCGGGGGGACCTCCTACGAGCAGTACTTC.

The chain combines TRBV29-1 with TRBJ1-2, with D possibly being TRBD1 (6 bases). This CDR3 region has 13 residues. V shed 7 bases and J shed 4 bases, with 16 bases lying between them. Looked up from germline, CDR1 is SQVTM and CDR2 is ANQGSEA. CDR3 DNA sequence: TGCAGCGCGAAAATACAGGGCCCCTATGGCTACACCTTC. This gives the protein CSAKIQGPYGYTF.

This sequence joins TRBV7-6 and TRBJ2-5, with D unresolved. V was pared by 5 bases and J by 7 bases, with 8 bases between. Germline values: CDR1 SGHVS, CDR2 FNYEAQ. The CDR3 has 11 amino acids. CDR3: CASSPGGTQYF. In DNA, the CDR3 is TGTGCCAGCAGCCCCGGCGGGACCCAGTACTTC.

V gene TRBV4-3 combines with J gene TRBJ2-5, with TRBD2 identical over 14 bases. After removal of 3 bases from V and 9 bases from J, the junction contained 12 bases not matched to a gene. The CDR3 totals 17 residues. Per the germline V gene, CDR1 is LGHNA and CDR2 is YSLEER. The CDR3 loop is CASSQGTSGGHGGAQYF. In DNA, the CDR3 is TGCGCCAGCAGCCAGGGGACTAGCGGGGGACATGGGGGGGCCCAGTACTTC.

This clone was picked up one time. The chain links TRBV19 to TRBJ1-2, with unresolved D. The germline gives CDR1 LNHDA, CDR2 SQIVND (reference sequence). The ends were cut back, 5 bases at V and 4 bases at J, with 14 bases in the middle. The CDR3 totals 14 residues. The CDR3 spells CASSLRSSFYGYTF. CDR3 DNA sequence: TGTGCCAGTAGTCTCAGAAGTTCGTTCTATGGCTACACCTTC.

In nucleotides, the CDR3 is TGTGCCAGTCAGGAAAGTCGGGGTACTAATGAAAAACTGTTTTTT. Translation: CASQESRGTNEKLFF. The chain carries TRBV19 and TRBJ1-4; D remains unclear. CDR1 is LNHDA and CDR2 is SQIVND in the germline V gene (reference sequence). CDR3 length: 15 residues. V lost 8 bases and J 2 bases, leaving 15 bases between the germline ends.

This clone was counted only a few times. This chain joins TRBV7-9 and TRBJ1-6; TRBD1 is a possible D gene (6 bases). Germline CDR1 and CDR2: SEHNR and FQNEAQ (reference sequence). This CDR3 contains 15 residues. V was clipped by 1 base and J by 7 bases, with 11 bases between them. Written as DNA, the CDR3 is TGTGCCAGCAGCTTAGGGGGGCTGGGGAATTCACCCCTCCACTTT. It yields the protein CASSLGGLGNSPLHF.

The V call is TRBV15, the J call TRBJ2-1; no clear D gene. The V end was cut by 0 bases, the J end by 6 bases, with 6 bases between. Germline V gene data show CDR1 as LNHNV and CDR2 as YYDKDF (reference sequence). The CDR3 covers 13 residues. The CDR3 region has the DNA TGTGCCACCAGCAGAGAGACTCTCAATGAGCAGTTCTTC. Residues: CATSRETLNEQFF.

The CDR3 loop reads CASGPTGVYNQPQHF. CDR3 DNA: TGTGCTAGTGGCCCGACAGGGGTATACAATCAGCCCCAGCATTTT. The V gene is TRBV12-5, the J gene TRBJ1-5; 8 nucleotides align to TRBD1. The V gene's germline CDR1 is LGHNT and CDR2 FRNRAP. The CDR3 has 15 residues. The ends lost 6 bases at V and 3 bases at J; junction bases unmatched: 7.

The rearrangement joins TRBV7-2 to TRBJ2-7; the match to TRBD1 covers 8 bases. Trimming took 2 bases from V and 5 from J; bases not matched to a gene: 8. The CDR3 spans 15 residues. From germline, CDR1 is SGHTA and CDR2 FQGNSA. Here the CDR3 reads CASSLSSGGRDEQYF. For the CDR3, the DNA is TGTGCCAGCAGCTTATCATCAGGGGGCAGGGACGAGCAGTACTTC.

The chain uses TRBV6-6 and TRBJ1-2; D remains ambiguous. The CDR3 sequence is 13 residues long. Germline CDR1 MNHNY, CDR2 SVGAGI (reference sequence). V shed 2 bases and J shed 8 bases, with 12 bases lying between them. The CDR3 nucleotides are TGTGCCAGCAGTTACCGCGATTCGGTGGGCTACACCTTC. It yields the protein CASSYRDSVGYTF.